The 20 T cell receptor beta chains listed next were all sequenced from one sample in a study of T cells in Graves' hyperthyroidism and ophthalmopathy. Researchers amplified the TCR beta CDR3 regions from RNA transcripts. First-round RT-PCR with HTBI primers amplified the TCR CDR3 region. One entry per CDR3 protein, called by TCRdb with MiXCR from the multiplex PCR reads. The table lists roughly 700,000 distinct CDR3 sequences, approximately 36% of them singletons, with around 31% in the top ten. What was sequenced was blood. The receptor set was obtained from a middle-aged woman with Graves' hyperthyroidism.

Note on this clonotype: Since a much larger clone is just one base distant, this may be a read error. The V gene is TRBV6-1, the J gene TRBJ2-7; D may be TRBD1 (6 bases). CDR1 MNHNS and CDR2 SASEGT come from the germline V gene. The CDR3 is made up of 14 amino acids. The CDR3 loop is CASSLRDTSYGQYF. The CDR3, as DNA: TGTGCCAGCAGTCTCCGGGACACCTCCTACGGGCAGTACTTC.

This clonotype was detected a few times. The chain is built from TRBV19 and TRBJ2-3; D is possibly TRBD1 (6 bases). The CDR3 extends over 14 amino acids. CDR1 and CDR2 (germline): LNHDA, SQIVND (reference sequence). V dropped 7 bases and J dropped 1 base, with 12 bases sitting between them. CDR3 amino acids: CASNHRTGTDTQYF. The DNA of the CDR3 is TGTGCCAGTAACCACCGGACAGGCACAGATACGCAGTATTTT.

The chain employs TRBV11-2 and TRBJ2-6; D possibly corresponds to TRBD2 (5 bases). The CDR3 runs to 17 residues. V lost 5 bases and J 0 bases, leaving 14 bases between the germline ends. CDR1 and CDR2 (germline): SGHAT, FQNNGV. DNA of the CDR3: TGTGCCAGCAGCGCGCTGATTAGCGACTCTGGGGCCAACGTCCTGACTTTC. Translated: CASSALISDSGANVLTF.

This clonotype was found a few times. The chain couples TRBV4-3 to TRBJ2-5, with D possibly matching TRBD1 (6 bases). The CDR3 has 17 residues. Deletions cut 0 bases from V and 5 bases from J, with 19 bases between. The germline gives CDR1 LGHNA, CDR2 YSLEER. CDR3 coding DNA: TGCGCCAGCAGCCAAGATCGTTGGACGATACAGGGCGAGACCCAGTACTTC. Its translation: CASSQDRWTIQGETQYF.

At least ten counts were recorded for this clonotype. This rearrangement joins TRBV25-1 to TRBJ2-7; D remains unclear. V was cut by 4 bases and J by 3 bases, with 4 bases left in between. CDR1 is MGHDK, CDR2 SYGVNS, per germline. The CDR3 is made up of 11 amino acids. CDR3: CASSGFYEQYF. For the CDR3, the DNA is TGTGCCAGCAGTGGGTTCTACGAGCAGTACTTC.

V is TRBV20-1 and J is TRBJ2-7, with 11 nucleotides matching TRBD2. Trimming at V came to 2 bases and at J to 6 bases, leaving 6 bases not matched to a gene. This CDR3 has 14 amino acids. Per the germline V gene, CDR1 is DFQATT and CDR2 is SNEGSKA (reference sequence). The CDR3 is CSARILAGGSEQYF. The CDR3, as DNA: TGCAGTGCTAGAATCCTAGCGGGAGGTTCCGAGCAGTACTTC.

This clonotype was found a few times. The chain links TRBV12-3 or TRBV12-4 to TRBJ1-5; weak D call: TRBD1 (6 bases). The V gene lost 5 bases and the J gene lost 3 bases, with 11 bases spanning the gap. This CDR3 contains 14 residues. CDR3 residues: CASSPHRANQPQHF. The CDR3 coding sequence is TGTGCCAGCAGTCCTCACAGGGCCAATCAGCCCCAGCATTTT.

This CDR3 is CATSKFLQGNYGYTF. In DNA, the CDR3 is TGTGCCACCAGCAAATTTTTACAGGGGAACTATGGCTACACCTTC. The chain recombines TRBV15 with TRBJ1-2; TRBD1 aligns across 7 bases. Germline values: CDR1 LNHNV, CDR2 YYDKDF (reference sequence). The CDR3 runs to 15 residues. Trimming at V came to 4 bases and at J to 2 bases, leaving 7 bases not matched to a gene.

The chain is built from TRBV29-1 and TRBJ2-2; weak D call: TRBD2 (6 bases). CDR3 length: 15 residues. The ends were cut back, 4 bases at V and 0 bases at J, with 12 bases in the middle. Per the germline V gene, CDR1 is SQVTM and CDR2 is ANQGSEA. The CDR3, as DNA: TGCAGCGTTGGGTCGGCGGGACCGAACACCGGGGAGCTGTTTTTT. Translating it yields CSVGSAGPNTGELFF.

This clonotype came up many times. The V call is TRBV7-2, the J call TRBJ1-2, with a tentative D call TRBD1 (6 bases). Trimming removed 6 bases at V and 1 base at J, with 12 bases between. Germline V gives CDR1 SGHTA, CDR2 FQGNSA. The CDR3 contains 14 residues. The CDR3 DNA reads as TGTGCCAGCAGTTATTACAGGGTTAACTATGGCTACACCTTC. As protein: CASSYYRVNYGYTF.

A few counts support this clonotype. This chain links TRBV12-3 or TRBV12-4 with TRBJ2-7; the D gene is possibly TRBD1 (6 bases). V gave up 5 bases and J gave up 2 bases, with 19 bases separating them. This CDR3 spans 16 amino acids. CDR3 nucleotide sequence: TGTGCCAGCAGTAGTGGACAGAAGGGGGTGACCTACGAGCAGTACTTC. Its translation: CASSSGQKGVTYEQYF.

The chain combines TRBV4-3 with TRBJ1-5; D gene ambiguous. V was trimmed by 0 bases and J by 6 bases, leaving 6 bases between them. CDR3 length: 13 residues. Looked up from germline, CDR1 is LGHNA and CDR2 is YSLEER. The CDR3: CASSQEPSQPQHF. The DNA for the CDR3 is TGCGCCAGCAGCCAAGAACCAAGTCAGCCCCAGCATTTT.

Comments on this clonotype: A much larger clone sits a single nucleotide away, making a read error possible. V is TRBV11-2 and J is TRBJ2-5, with 7 bases identical to TRBD2. CDR1 and CDR2 (germline): SGHAT, FQNNGV. With 1 base clipped from V and 7 bases from J, the junction kept 15 bases outside the gene matches. The CDR3 sequence is 17 residues long. CDR3 sequence (DNA): TGTGCCAGCAGCTTAGGATCGGGACTAAGTGGAGGAGGGACCCAGTACTTC. Translating gives CASSLGSGLSGGGTQYF.

Comment on this clonotype: The CDR3 does not end in the conserved phenylalanine or tryptophan, so this is likely a read error. The gene calls are TRBV13 and TRBJ1-1; 8 positions match TRBD1. The CDR3 extends over 14 amino acids. CDR1 PRHDT and CDR2 FYEKMQ come from the germline V gene (reference sequence). Germline trimming cut 5 bases from V and 4 bases from J; bases unmatched to any gene: 6. The CDR3 spells CASSSGDRGTEAFL. The CDR3 bases are TGTGCCAGCAGCAGTGGCGACAGGGGCACTGAAGCTTTCCTT.

Worth noting for this clonotype: This may arise from a read error, as a much more abundant clone is one base away. The conserved phenylalanine or tryptophan is not found at the CDR3 terminus, so this likely reflects a read error. V and J are TRBV6-2 or TRBV6-3 and TRBJ1-1; 7 nucleotides agree with TRBD1. The trim removed 5 bases at V and 4 bases at J, leaving 4 bases unmatched. CDR3 length equals 13 residues. Germline values: CDR1 MNHEY, CDR2 SVGEGT. The CDR3 protein is CASSTRTGTEAFI. The DNA for the CDR3 is TGTGCCAGCAGTACGAGGACAGGCACTGAAGCTTTCATT.

Turning to this clonotype: It is unclear where the CDR3 begins or ends on the DNA, so no DNA is shown, and the CDR3 is as TCRdb lists it. CDR3 residues: CATSSDGQASYGYTFGSGTSF. V is TRBV15 and J is TRBJ1-4; the table names TRBD1, a call not compared with the DNA. The CDR3 totals 21 residues, both ends included. From germline, CDR1 is LNHNV and CDR2 YYDKDF (reference sequence).

This clonotype was detected only a few times. The rearrangement links TRBV30 to TRBJ1-6; no clear D. The CDR3 runs 13 residues. Germline V lookup: CDR1 GTSNPN, CDR2 SVGIG (reference sequence). V lost 2 bases to trimming and J lost 9 bases, with 11 bases between them. The CDR3 DNA follows: TGTGCCTGGAGTCGGCAGCGGGGTTCACCCCTCCACTTT. This codes for CAWSRQRGSPLHF. The full variable domain, rest sourced from reference TRBV30 and TRBJ1-6, is SQTIHQWPATLVQPVGSPLSLECTVEGTSNPNLYWYRQAAGRGLQLLFYSVGIGQISSEVPQNLSASRPQDRQFILSSKKLLLSDSGFYLCAWSRQRGSPLHFGNGTRLTVT.

The chain links TRBV20-1 to TRBJ1-2, with D perhaps matching TRBD1 (6 bases). The CDR3 sequence is 17 residues long. Germline lookup yields CDR1 DFQATT and CDR2 SNEGSKA (reference sequence). V was shortened by 3 bases and J by 8 bases, with 28 bases between the two germline ends. CDR3 residues: CSASKTMTGPFAGGYTF. Here the CDR3 DNA reads TGCAGTGCTAGTAAAACCATGACAGGTCCTTTTGCGGGGGGCTACACCTTC.

This clonotype was picked up many times. V and J are TRBV29-1 and TRBJ1-2, with a tentative D call TRBD1 (6 bases). The CDR3 runs to 16 residues. V shed 3 bases and J shed 2 bases, with 19 bases lying between them. Germline values: CDR1 SQVTM, CDR2 ANQGSEA. Here the CDR3 DNA reads TGCAGCGTTGATGACCCCGGGCAGGGGCGAAACTATGGCTACACCTTC. As protein: CSVDDPGQGRNYGYTF.

This chain uses TRBV6-5 with TRBJ2-7, with D tentatively TRBD1 (5 bases). This CDR3 has 13 residues. The germline gives CDR1 MNHEY, CDR2 SVGAGI. V lost 2 bases and J lost 5, with 10 bases in between. CDR3 in DNA: TGTGCCAGCAGTTACAGGGGCGTAAACGAGCAGTACTTC. Residues: CASSYRGVNEQYF.